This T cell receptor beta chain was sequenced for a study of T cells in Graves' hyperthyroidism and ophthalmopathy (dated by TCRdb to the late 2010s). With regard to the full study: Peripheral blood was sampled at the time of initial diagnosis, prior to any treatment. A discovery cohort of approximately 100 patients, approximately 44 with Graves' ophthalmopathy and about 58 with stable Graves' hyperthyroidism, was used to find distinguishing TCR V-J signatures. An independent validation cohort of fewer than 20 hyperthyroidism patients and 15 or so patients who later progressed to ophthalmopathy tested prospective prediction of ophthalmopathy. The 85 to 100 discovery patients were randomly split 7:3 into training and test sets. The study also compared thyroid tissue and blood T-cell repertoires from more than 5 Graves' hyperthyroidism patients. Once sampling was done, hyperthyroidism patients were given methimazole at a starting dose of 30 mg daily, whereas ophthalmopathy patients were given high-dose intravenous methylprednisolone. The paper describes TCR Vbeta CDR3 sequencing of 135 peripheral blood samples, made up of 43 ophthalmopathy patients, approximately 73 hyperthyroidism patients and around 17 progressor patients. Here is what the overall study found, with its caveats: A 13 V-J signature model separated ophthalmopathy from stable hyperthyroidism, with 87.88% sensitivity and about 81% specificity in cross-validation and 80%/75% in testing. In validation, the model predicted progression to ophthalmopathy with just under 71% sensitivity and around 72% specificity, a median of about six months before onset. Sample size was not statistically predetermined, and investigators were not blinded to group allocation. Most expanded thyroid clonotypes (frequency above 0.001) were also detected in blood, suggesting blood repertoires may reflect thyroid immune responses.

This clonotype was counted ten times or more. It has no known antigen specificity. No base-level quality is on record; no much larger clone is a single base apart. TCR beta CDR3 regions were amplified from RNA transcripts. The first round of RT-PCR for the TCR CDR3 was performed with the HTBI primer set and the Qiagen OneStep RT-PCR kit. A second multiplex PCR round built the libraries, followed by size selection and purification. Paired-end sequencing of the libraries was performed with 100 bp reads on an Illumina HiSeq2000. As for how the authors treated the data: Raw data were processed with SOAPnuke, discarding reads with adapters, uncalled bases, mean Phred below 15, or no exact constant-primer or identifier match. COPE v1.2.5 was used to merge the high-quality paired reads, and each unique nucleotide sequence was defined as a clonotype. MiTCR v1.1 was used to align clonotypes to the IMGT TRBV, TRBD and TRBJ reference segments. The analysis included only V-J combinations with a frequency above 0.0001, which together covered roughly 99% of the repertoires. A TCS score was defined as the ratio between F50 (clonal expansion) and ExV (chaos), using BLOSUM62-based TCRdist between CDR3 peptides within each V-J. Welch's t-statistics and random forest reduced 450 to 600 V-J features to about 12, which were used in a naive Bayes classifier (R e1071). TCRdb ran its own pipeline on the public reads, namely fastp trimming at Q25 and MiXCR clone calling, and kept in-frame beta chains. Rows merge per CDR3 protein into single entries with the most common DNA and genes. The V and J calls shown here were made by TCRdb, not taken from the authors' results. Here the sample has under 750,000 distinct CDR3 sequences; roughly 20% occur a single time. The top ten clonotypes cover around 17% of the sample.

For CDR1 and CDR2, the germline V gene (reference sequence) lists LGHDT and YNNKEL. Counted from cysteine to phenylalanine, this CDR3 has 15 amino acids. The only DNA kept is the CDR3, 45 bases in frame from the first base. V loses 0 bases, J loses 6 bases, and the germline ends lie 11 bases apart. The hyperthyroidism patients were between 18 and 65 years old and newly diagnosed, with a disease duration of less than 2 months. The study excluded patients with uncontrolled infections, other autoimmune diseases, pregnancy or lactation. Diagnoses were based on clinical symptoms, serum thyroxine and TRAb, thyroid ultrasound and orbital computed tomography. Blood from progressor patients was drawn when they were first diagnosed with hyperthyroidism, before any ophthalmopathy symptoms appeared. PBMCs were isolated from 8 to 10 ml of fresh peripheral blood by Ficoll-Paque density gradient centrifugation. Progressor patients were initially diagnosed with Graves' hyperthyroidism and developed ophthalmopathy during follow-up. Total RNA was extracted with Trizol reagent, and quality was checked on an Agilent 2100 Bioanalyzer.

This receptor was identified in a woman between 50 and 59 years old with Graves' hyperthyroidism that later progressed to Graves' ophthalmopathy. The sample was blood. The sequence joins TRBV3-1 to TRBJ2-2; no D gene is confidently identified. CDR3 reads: CASSQDYTGSGELFF. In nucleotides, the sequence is TGTGCCAGCAGCCAAGACTACACGGGTTCCGGGGAGCTGTTTTTT. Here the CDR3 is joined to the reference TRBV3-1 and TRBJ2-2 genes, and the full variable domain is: DTAVSQTPKYLVTQMGNDKSIKCEQNLGHDTMYWYKQDSKKFLKIMFSYNNKELIINETVPNRFSPKSPDKAHLNLHINSLELGDSAVYFCASSQDYTGSGELFFGEGSRLTVL.